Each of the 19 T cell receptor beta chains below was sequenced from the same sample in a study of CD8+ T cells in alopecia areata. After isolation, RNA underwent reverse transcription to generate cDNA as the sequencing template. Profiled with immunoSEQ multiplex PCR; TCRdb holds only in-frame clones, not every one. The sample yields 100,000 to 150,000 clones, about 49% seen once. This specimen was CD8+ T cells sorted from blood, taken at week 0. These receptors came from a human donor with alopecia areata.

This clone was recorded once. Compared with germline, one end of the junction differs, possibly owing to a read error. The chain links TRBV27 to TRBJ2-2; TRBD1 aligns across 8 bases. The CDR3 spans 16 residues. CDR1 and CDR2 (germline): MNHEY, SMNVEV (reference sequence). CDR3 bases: TGTGCCAGCAGTTTGGGGATCGGGACAGCCACAGGGGGGCTGTTTTTT. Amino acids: CASSLGIGTATGGLFF.

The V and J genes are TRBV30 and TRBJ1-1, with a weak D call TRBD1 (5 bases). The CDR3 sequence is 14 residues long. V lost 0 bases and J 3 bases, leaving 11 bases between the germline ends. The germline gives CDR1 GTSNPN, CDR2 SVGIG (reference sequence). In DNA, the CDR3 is TGTGCCTGGAGTGTATCCCCGGGGGACACTGAAGCTTTCTTT. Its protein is CAWSVSPGDTEAFF.

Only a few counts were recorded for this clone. CDR3 coding DNA: TGTGCCAGCAGCCAAGGGTACCAGGGACACTATGGCTACACCTTC. The encoded protein is CASSQGYQGHYGYTF. This rearrangement joins TRBV14 to TRBJ1-2, with D possibly matching TRBD1 (5 bases). This CDR3 is 15 amino acids long. Germline V gene lookup returns CDR1 SGHDN and CDR2 FVKESK. Between the trimmed V and J ends, which lost 1 base and 3 bases, there was a span of 12 bases. The complete variable domain, with remaining parts taken from reference TRBV14 and TRBJ1-2, reads EAGVTQFPSHSVIEKGQTVTLRCDPISGHDNLYWYRRVMGKEIKFLLHFVKESKQDESGMPNNRFLAERTGGTYSTLKVQPAELEDSGVYFCASSQGYQGHYGYTFGSGTRLTVV.

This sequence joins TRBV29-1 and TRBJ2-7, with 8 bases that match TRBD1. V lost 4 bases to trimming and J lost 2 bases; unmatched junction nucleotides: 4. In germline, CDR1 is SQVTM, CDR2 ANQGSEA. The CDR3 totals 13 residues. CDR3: CSVGRTGPYEQYF. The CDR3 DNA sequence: TGCAGCGTTGGTAGGACAGGGCCCTACGAGCAGTACTTC.

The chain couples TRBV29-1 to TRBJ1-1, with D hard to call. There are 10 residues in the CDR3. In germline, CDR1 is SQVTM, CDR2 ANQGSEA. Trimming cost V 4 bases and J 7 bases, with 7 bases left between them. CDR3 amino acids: CSVGGIEAFF. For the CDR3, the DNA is TGCAGCGTTGGAGGAATTGAAGCTTTCTTT.

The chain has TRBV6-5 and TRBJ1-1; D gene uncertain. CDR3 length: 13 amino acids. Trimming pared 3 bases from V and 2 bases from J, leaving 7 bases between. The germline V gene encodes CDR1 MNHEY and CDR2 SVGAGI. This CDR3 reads CASSYIDNTEAFF. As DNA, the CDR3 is TGTGCCAGCAGTTATATAGATAACACTGAAGCTTTCTTT.

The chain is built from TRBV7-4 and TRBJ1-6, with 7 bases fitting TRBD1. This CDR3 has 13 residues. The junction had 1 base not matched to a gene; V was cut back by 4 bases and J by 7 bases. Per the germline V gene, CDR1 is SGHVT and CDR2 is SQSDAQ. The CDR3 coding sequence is TGTGCCAGCAGCTCGGGACAGAATTCACCCCTCCACTTT. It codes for CASSSGQNSPLHF.

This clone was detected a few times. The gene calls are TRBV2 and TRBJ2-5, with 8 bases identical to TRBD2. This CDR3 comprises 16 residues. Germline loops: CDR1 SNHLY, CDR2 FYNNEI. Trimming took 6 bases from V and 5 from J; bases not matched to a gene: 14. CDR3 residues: CASSEHFGTSSETQYF. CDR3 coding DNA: TGTGCCAGCAGCGAACATTTCGGGACTAGTAGTGAGACCCAGTACTTC.

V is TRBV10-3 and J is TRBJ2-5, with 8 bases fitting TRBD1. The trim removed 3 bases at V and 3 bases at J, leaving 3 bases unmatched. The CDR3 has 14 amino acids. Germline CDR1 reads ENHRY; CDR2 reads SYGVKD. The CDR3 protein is CAISDLQGEETQYF. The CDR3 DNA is TGTGCCATCAGTGACTTACAGGGGGAAGAGACCCAGTACTTC.

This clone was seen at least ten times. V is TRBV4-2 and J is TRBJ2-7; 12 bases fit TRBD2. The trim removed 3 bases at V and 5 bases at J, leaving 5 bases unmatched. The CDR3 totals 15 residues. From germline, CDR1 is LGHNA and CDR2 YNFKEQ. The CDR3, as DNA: TGTGCCAGCAGCCAGACCCTAGCGGGGGGGGACGAGCAGTACTTC. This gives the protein CASSQTLAGGDEQYF.

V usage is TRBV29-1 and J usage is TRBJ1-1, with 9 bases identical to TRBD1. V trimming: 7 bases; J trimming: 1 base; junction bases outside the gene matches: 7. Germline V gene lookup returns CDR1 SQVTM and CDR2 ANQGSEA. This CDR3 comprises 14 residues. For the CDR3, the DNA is TGCAGCGCTTCTCCGGGACAGGGGAACACTGAAGCTTTCTTT. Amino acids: CSASPGQGNTEAFF.

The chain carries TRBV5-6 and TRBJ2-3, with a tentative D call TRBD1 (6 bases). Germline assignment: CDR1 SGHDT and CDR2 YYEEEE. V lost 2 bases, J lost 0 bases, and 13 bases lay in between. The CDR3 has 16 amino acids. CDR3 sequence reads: CASSFGDTISTDTQYF. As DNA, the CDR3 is TGTGCCAGCAGCTTCGGGGACACCATAAGCACAGATACGCAGTATTTT.

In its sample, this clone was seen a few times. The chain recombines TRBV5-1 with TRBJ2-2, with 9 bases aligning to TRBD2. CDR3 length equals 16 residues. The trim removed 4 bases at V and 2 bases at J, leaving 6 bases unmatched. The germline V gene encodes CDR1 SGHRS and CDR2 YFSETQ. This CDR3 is CASSGLAGPNTGELFF. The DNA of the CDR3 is TGCGCCAGCAGCGGGCTAGCGGGGCCTAACACCGGGGAGCTGTTTTTT.

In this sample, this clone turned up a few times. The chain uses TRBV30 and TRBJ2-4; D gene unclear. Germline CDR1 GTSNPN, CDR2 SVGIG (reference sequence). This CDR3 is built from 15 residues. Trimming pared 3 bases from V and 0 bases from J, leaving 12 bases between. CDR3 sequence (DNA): TGTGCCTGGAGAGACGCCAAACTAGCCAAAAACATTCAGTACTTC. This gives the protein CAWRDAKLAKNIQYF.

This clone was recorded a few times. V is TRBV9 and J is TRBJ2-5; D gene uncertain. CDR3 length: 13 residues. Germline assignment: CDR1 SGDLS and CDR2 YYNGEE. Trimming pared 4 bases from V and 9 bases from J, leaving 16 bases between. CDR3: CASSSQPKRPQYF. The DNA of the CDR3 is TGTGCCAGCAGCTCCCAGCCTAAGAGACCCCAGTACTTC.

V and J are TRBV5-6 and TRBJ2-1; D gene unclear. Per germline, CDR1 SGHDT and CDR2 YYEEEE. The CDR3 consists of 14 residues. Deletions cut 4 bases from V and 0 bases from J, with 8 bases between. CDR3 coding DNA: TGTGCCAGCAGCGTTGAGGACTCCTACAATGAGCAGTTCTTC. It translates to CASSVEDSYNEQFF.

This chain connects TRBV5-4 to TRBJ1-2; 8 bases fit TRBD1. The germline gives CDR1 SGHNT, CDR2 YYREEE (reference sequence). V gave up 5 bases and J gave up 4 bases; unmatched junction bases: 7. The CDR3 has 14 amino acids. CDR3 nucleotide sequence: TGTGCCAGCAGTTTTGACAGGGGCACCTATGGCTACACCTTC. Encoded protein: CASSFDRGTYGYTF.

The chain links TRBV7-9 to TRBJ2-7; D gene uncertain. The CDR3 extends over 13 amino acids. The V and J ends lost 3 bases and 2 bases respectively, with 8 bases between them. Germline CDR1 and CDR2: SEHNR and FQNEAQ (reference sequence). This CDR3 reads CASSFGETYEQYF. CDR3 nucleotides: TGTGCCAGCAGCTTCGGAGAAACCTACGAGCAGTACTTC.

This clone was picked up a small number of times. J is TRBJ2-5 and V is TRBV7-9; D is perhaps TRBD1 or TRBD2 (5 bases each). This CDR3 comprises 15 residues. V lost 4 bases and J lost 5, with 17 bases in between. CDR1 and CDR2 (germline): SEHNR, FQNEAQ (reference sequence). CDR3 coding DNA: TGTGCCAGCAGCTCTCCGGGACGCTCCCTGGAGACCCAGTACTTC. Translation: CASSSPGRSLETQYF.